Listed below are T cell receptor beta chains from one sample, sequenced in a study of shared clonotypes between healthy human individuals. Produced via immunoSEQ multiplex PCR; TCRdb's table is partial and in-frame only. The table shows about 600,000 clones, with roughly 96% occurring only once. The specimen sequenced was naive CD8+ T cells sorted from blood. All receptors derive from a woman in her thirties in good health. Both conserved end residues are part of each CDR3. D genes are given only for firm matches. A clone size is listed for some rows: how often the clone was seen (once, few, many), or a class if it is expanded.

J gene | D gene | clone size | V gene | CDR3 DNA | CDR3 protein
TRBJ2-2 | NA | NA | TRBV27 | TGTGCCAGCAGAACGTCCGGGTTGGCCACCGGGGAGCTGTTTTTT | CASRTSGLATGELFF
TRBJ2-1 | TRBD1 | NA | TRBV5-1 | TGCGCCAGCAGCATAAGACAGGGGCTAACCTACAATGAGCAGTTCTTC | CASSIRQGLTYNEQFF
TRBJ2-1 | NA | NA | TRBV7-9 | TGTGCCAGCAGCTTAGACGGCTCTCTGTTCTTC | CASSLDGSLFF
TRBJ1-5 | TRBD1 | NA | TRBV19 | TGTGCCAGTAATCTGGGACAGGGGGTGGTTCAGCCCCAGCATTTT | CASNLGQGVVQPQHF
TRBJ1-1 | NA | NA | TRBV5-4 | TGTGCCAGCAGGGGCGGTCGGGGAACTGAAGCTTTCTTT | CASRGGRGTEAFF
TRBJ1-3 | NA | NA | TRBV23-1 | TGCGCCAGCATCCCCCGGTGGTCTGGAAACACCATATATTTT | CASIPRWSGNTIYF
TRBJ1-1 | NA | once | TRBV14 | TGTGCCAGCAGCCAAGAGAGGGGGACTGAAGCTTTCTTT | CASSQERGTEAFF
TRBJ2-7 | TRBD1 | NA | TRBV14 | TGTGCCAGCAGCCCCGGACAGGGGGTGTTTTACGAGCAGTACTTC | CASSPGQGVFYEQYF
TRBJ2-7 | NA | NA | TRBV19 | TGTGCCAGTAGTTTCCAACAGGGTCCCACGGGAGAGCAGTACTTC | CASSFQQGPTGEQYF
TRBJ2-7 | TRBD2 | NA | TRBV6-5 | TGTGCCAGCAGTACCGGACTAGCCCGCTACGAGCAGTACTTC | CASSTGLARYEQYF
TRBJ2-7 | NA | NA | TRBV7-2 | TGTGCCAGCAGCTTGGCGCGAGGCTCTATTTCCTACGAGCAGTACTTC | CASSLARGSISYEQYF
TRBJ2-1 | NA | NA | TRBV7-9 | TGTGCCAGCAGCCCCAGGAGCGGCAGCTCCTACAATGAGCAGTTCTTC | CASSPRSGSSYNEQFF
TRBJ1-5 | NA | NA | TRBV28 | TGTGCCAGCAGTTTTGAATCAGCCCAGCATTTT | CASSFESAQHF
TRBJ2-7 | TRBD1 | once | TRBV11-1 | TGTGCCAGCAGCCATGGGACAGGGCCTTACGAGCAGTACTTC | CASSHGTGPYEQYF
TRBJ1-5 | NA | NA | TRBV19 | TGTGCCAGTAGTATAGGACCGATCGCGGGCACCGATAGCAATCAGCCCCAGCATTTT | CASSIGPIAGTDSNQPQHF
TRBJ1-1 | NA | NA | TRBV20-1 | TGCAGTGTCCCGATGAACACTGAAGCTTTCTTT | CSVPMNTEAFF
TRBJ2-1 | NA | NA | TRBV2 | TGTGCCAGCCAACCCAATCAAGCCTGGAATGAGCAGTTCTTC | CASQPNQAWNEQFF
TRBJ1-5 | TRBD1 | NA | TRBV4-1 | TGCGCCAGCAGCCAGGGGACAGGGGTTTCCCAGCCCCAGCATTTT | CASSQGTGVSQPQHF